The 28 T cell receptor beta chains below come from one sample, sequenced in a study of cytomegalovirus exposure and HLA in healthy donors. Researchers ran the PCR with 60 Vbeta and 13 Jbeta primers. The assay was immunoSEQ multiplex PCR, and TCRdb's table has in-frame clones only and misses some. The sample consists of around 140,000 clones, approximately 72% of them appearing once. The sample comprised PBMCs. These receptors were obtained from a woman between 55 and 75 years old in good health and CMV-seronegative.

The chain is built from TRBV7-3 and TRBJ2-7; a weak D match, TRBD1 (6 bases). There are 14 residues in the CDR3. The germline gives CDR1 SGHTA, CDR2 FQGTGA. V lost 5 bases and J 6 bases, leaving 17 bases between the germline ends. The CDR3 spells CASSPGLGASEQYF. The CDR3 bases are TGTGCCAGCAGCCCCGGACTGGGGGCTAGCGAGCAGTACTTC.

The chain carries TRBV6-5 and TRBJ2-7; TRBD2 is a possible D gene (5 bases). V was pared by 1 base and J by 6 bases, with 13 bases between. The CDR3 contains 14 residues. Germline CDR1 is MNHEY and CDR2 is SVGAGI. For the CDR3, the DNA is TGTGCCAGCAGTTACTTATCAGATCGGGGCGAGCAGTACTTC. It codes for CASSYLSDRGEQYF.

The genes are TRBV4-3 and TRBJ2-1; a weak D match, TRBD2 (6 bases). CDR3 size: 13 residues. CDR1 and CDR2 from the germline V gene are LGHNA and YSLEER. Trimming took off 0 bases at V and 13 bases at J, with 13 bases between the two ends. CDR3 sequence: CASSQDLGTFQFF. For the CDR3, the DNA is TGCGCCAGCAGCCAAGATCTAGGGACTTTCCAGTTCTTC.

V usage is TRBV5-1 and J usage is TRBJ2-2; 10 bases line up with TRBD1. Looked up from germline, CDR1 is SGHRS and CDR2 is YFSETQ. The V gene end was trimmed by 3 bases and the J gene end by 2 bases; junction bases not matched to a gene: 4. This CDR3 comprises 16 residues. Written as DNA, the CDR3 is TGCGCCAGCAGCTCCGGGGACAGGGGAAACACCGGGGAGCTGTTTTTT. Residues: CASSSGDRGNTGELFF.

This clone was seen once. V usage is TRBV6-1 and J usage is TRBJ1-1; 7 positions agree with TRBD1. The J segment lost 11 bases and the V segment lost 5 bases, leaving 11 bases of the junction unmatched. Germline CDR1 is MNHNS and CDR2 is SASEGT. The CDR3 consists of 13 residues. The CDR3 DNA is TGTGCCAGCAGTACCCCGACAGGGATGGAGGCTTTCTTT. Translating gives CASSTPTGMEAFF.

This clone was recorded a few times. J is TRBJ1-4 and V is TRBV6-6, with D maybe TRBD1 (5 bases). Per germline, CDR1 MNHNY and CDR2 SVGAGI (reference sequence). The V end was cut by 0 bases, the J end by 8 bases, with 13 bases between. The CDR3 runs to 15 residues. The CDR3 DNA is TGTGCCAGCAGTTACTCGGGGGGACCAGTGGAAAAACTGTTTTTT. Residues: CASSYSGGPVEKLFF.

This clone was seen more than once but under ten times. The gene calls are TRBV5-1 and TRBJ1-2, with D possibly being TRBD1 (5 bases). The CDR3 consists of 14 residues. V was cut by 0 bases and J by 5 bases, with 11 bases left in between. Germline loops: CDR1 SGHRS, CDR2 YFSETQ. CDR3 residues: CASSLGQQSYGYTF. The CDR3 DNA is TGCGCCAGCAGCTTGGGACAGCAATCGTATGGCTACACCTTC. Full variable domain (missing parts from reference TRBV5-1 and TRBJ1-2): KAGVTQTPRYLIKTRGQQVTLSCSPISGHRSVSWYQQTPGQGLQFLFEYFSETQRNKGNFPGRFSGRQFSNSRSEMNVSTLELGDSALYLCASSLGQQSYGYTFGSGTRLTVV.

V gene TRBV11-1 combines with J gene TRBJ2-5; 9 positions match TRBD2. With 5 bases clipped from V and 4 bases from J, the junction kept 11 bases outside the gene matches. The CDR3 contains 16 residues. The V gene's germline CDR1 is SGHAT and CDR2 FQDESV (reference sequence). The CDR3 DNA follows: TGTGCCAGCAGCCCACGTGAAGCGGGAGGTCGAGAGACCCAGTACTTC. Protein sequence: CASSPREAGGRETQYF.

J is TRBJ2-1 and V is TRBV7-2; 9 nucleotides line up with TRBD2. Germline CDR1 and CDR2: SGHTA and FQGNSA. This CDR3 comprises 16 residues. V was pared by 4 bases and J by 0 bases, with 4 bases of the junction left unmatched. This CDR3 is CASSSSGGSSYNEQFF. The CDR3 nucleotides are TGTGCCAGCAGCTCAAGCGGGGGGAGCTCCTACAATGAGCAGTTCTTC.

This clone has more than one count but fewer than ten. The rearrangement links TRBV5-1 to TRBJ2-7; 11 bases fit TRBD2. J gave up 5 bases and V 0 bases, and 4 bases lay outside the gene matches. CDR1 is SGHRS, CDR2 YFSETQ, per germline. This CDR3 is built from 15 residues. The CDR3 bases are TGCGCCAGCAGCTTGGAACTAGCGGGAGTTGACGAGCAGTACTTC. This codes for CASSLELAGVDEQYF.

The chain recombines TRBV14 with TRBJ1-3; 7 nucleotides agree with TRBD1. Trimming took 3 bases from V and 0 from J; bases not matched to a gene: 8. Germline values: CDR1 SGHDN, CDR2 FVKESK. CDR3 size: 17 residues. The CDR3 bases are TGTGCCAGCAGCCAGCAATTTGGGACAGCCTCTGGAAACACCATATATTTT. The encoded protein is CASSQQFGTASGNTIYF. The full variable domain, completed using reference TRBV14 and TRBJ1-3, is EAGVTQFPSHSVIEKGQTVTLRCDPISGHDNLYWYRRVMGKEIKFLLHFVKESKQDESGMPNNRFLAERTGGTYSTLKVQPAELEDSGVYFCASSQQFGTASGNTIYFGEGSWLTVV.

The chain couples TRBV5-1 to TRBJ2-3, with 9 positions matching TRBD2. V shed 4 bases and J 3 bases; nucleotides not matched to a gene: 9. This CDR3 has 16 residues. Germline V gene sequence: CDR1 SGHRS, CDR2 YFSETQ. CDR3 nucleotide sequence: TGCGCCAGCAGCCCCCGAGCCAGCGGGGGGACAGATACGCAGTATTTT. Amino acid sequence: CASSPRASGGTDTQYF. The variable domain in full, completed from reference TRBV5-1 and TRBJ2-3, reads KAGVTQTPRYLIKTRGQQVTLSCSPISGHRSVSWYQQTPGQGLQFLFEYFSETQRNKGNFPGRFSGRQFSNSRSEMNVSTLELGDSALYLCASSPRASGGTDTQYFGPGTRLTVL.

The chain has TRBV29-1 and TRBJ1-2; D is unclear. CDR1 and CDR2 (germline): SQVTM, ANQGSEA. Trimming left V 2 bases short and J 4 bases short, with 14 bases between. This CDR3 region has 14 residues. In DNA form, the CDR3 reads TGCAGCGTTGAATCCCCCCGGGGAGGCTATGGCTACACCTTC. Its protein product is CSVESPRGGYGYTF. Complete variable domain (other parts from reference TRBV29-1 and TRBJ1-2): SAVISQKPSRDICQRGTSLTIQCQVDSQVTMMFWYRQQPGQSLTLIATANQGSEATYESGFVIDKFPISRPNLTFSTLTVSNMSPEDSSIYLCSVESPRGGYGYTFGSGTRLTVV.

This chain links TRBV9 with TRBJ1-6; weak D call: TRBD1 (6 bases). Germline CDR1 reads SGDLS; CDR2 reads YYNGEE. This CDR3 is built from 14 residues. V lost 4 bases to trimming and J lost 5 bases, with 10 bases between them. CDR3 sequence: CASSPRQDNSPLHF. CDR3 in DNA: TGTGCCAGCAGCCCACGACAGGATAATTCACCCCTCCACTTT.

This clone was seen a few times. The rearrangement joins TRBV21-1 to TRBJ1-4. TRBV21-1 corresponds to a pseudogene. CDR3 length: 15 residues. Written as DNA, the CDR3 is TGTGCCAGCAGCCCCCGGGGGGCCTTTTTTGAAAAACTGTTTTTT. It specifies CASSPRGAFFEKLFF.

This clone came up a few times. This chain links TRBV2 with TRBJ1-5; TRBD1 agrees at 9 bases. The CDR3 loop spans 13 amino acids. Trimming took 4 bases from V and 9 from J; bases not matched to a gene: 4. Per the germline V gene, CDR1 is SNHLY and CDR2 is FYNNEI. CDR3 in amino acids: CASSGDRVRPQHF. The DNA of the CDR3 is TGTGCCAGCAGTGGGGACAGGGTAAGGCCCCAGCATTTT. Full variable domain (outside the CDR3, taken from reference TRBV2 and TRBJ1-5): EPEVTQTPSHQVTQMGQEVILRCVPISNHLYFYWYRQILGQKVEFLVSFYNNEISEKSEIFDDQFSVERPDGSNFTLKIRSTKLEDSAMYFCASSGDRVRPQHFGDGTRLSIL.

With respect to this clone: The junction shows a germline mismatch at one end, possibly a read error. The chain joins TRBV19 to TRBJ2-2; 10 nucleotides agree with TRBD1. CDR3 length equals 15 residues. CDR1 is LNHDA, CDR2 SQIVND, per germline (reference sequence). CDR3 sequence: CASRLGQGNAGELFF. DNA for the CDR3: TGTGCCAGTAGATTGGGACAGGGGAACGCCGGGGAGCTGTTTTTT. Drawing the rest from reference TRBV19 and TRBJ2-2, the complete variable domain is DGGITQSPKYLFRKEGQNVTLSCEQNLNHDAMYWYRQDPGQGLRLIYYSQIVNDFQKGDIAEGYSVSREKKESFPLTVTSAQKNPTAFYLCASRLGQGNAGELFFGEGSRLTVL.

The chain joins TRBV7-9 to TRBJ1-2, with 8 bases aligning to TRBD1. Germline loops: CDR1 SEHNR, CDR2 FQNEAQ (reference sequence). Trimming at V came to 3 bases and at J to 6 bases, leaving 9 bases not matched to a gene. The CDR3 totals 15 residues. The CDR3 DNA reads TGTGCCAGCAGCTTTTACTCGGGACAGGCGGATGGCTACACCTTC. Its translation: CASSFYSGQADGYTF.

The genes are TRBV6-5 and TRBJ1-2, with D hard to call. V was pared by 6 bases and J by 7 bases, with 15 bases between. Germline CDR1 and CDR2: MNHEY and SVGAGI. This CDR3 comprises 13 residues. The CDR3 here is CASSPMGAFGYTF. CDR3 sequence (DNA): TGTGCCAGCAGCCCCATGGGAGCTTTTGGCTACACCTTC.

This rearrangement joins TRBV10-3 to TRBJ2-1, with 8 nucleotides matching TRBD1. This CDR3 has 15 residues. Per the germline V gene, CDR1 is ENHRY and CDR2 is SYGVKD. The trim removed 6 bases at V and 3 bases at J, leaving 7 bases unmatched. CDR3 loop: CAIRGDRGFYNEQFF. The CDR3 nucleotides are TGTGCCATCAGGGGTGACAGGGGATTCTACAATGAGCAGTTCTTC.

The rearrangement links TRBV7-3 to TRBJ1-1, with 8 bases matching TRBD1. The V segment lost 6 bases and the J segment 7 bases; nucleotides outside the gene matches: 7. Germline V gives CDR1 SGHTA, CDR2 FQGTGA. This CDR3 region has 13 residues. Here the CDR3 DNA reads TGTGCCAGCAGTTCGATGGACAGGGTTGAAGCTTTCTTT. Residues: CASSSMDRVEAFF.

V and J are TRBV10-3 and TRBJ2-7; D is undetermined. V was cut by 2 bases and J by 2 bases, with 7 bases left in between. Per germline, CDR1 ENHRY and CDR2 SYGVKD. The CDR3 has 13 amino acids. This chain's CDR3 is CAISEDSTYEQYF. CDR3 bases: TGTGCCATCAGTGAGGACTCGACCTACGAGCAGTACTTC.

The CDR3 loop is CASSLIGRVGAGWMTDTQYF. The CDR3 DNA is TGTGCCAGCAGCTTAATAGGAAGGGTTGGGGCAGGCTGGATGACAGATACGCAGTATTTT. J is TRBJ2-3 and V is TRBV13; TRBD1 is a possible D gene (5 bases). CDR1 is PRHDT, CDR2 FYEKMQ, per germline (reference sequence). V dropped 2 bases and J dropped 3 bases, with 27 bases sitting between them. The CDR3 is made up of 20 amino acids.

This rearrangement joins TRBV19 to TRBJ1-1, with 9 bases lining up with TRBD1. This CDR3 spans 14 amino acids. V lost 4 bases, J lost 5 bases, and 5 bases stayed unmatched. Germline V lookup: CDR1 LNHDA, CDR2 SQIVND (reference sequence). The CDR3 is CASSSRTGVTEAFF. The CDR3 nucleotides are TGTGCCAGTAGTAGCCGGACAGGGGTGACTGAAGCTTTCTTT.

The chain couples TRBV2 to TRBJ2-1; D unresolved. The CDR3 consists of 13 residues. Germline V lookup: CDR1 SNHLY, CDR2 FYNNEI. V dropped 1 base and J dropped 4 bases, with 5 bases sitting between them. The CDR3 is CASSEGLYNEQFF. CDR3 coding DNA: TGTGCCAGCAGTGAAGGACTTTACAATGAGCAGTTCTTC.

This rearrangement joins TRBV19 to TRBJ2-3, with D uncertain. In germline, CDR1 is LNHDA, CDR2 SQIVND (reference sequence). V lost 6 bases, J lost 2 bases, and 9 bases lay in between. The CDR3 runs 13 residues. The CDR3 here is CASRRSTTDTQYF. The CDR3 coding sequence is TGTGCCAGTAGAAGGAGCACCACAGATACGCAGTATTTT.

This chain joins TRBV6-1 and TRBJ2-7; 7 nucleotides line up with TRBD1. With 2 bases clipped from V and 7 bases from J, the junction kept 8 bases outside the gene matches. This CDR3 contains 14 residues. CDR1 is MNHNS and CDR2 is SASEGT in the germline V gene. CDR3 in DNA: TGTGCCAGCAGTGAACAACAGGGGATGGGGGAGCAGTACTTC. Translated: CASSEQQGMGEQYF.

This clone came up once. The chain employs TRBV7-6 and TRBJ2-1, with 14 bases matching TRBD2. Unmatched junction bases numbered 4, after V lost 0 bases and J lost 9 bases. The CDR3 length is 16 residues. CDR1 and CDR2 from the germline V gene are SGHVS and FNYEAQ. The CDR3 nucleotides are TGTGCCAGCAGCTTAGCGGGACTAGCGGGAGTCGGTGAGCAGTTCTTC. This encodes CASSLAGLAGVGEQFF.